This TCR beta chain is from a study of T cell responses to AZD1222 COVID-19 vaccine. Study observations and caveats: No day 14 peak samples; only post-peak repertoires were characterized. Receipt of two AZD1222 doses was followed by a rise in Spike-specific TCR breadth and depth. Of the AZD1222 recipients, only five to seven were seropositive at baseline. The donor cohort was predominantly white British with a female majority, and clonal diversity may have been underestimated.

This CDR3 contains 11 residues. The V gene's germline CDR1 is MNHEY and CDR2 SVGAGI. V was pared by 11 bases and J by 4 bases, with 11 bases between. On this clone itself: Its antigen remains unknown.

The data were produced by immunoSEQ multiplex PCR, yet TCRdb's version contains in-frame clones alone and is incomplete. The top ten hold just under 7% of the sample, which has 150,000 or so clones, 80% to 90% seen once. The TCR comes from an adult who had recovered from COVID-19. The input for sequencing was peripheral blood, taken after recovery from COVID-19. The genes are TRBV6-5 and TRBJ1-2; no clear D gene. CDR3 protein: CACTRLYGYTF. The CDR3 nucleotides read TGTGCCTGTACTCGCCTCTATGGCTACACCTTC.